This TCR beta chain was recorded in a study of cytomegalovirus exposure and HLA in healthy donors. Study-wide findings and caveats: Earlier analysis yielded a pattern in which most TCR beta V segments were productive about 87% or about 30% of the time. Published work reported that the classifier diagnosed cytomegalovirus status with high specificity and sensitivity. V- and J-gene trimming in TCR beta was tied to a missense DCLRE1C variant by an analysis performed later.

This PCR relied on a set of 60 Vbeta primers and 13 Jbeta primers. The repertoire was sequenced with immunoSEQ multiplex PCR; TCRdb's copy has only in-frame clones and lacks some. Of about 50,000 clones listed, around three quarters are singletons. With V trimmed by 7 bases and J by 8 bases, 8 bases remained unmatched. The CDR3 is 15 residues long. Germline assignment: CDR1 MNHEY and CDR2 SMNVEV (reference sequence). In the case of this clone: The antigen is not known.

The chain couples TRBV27 to TRBJ2-1, with TRBD2 identical over 13 bases. Sequencing was performed on PBMCs. This clonotype was sampled from a man aged 25 to 45 in good health and CMV-seropositive. The CDR3 DNA follows: TGTGCCAGCACCGAAAGGACTAGCGGGGGCTATGAGCAGTTCTTC. Protein: CASTERTSGGYEQFF.